The clone carrying this T cell receptor (beta chain) has only one observation. Its antigen is not known. Between the trimmed V and J ends, which lost 2 bases and 3 bases, there was a span of 7 bases. Germline V gene lookup returns CDR1 GTSNPN and CDR2 SVGIG (reference sequence). The CDR3 runs to 13 residues. This sample is drawn from a study of identifying expanded T cells in peripheral blood. Whole-study findings and limits: Around 1.2 clones differed between technical replicates, versus roughly 16 and 20 over time.

Some clones are missing from TCRdb's copy, which holds only in-frame ones; the method was immunoSEQ multiplex PCR. Altogether 70,000 to 95,000 clones are present, 70% to 90% being singletons, with the ten largest covering 7.3%. The source is a person aged 18 to 69 in good health. The chain is built from TRBV30 and TRBJ2-2; D call uncertain. The sequenced sample was blood. CDR3 sequence (DNA): TGTGCCTGGAGTATACAGTACACCGGGGAGCTGTTTTTT. Its translation: CAWSIQYTGELFF.